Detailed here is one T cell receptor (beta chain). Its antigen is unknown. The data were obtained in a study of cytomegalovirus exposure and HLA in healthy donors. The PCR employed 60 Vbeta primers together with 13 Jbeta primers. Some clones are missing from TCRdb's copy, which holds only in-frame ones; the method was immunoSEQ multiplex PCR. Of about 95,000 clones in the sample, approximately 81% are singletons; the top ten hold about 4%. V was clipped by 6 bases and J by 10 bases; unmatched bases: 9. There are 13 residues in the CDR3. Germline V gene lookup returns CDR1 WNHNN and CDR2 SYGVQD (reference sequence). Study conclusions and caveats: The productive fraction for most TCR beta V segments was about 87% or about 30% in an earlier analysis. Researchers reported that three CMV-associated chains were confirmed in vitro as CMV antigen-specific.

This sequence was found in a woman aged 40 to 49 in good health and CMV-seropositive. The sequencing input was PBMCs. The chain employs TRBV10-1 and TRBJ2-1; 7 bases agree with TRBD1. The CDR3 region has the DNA TGCGCCAGCAGCCTGACAGGGTTGGGGGAGCAGTTCTTC. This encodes CASSLTGLGEQFF.